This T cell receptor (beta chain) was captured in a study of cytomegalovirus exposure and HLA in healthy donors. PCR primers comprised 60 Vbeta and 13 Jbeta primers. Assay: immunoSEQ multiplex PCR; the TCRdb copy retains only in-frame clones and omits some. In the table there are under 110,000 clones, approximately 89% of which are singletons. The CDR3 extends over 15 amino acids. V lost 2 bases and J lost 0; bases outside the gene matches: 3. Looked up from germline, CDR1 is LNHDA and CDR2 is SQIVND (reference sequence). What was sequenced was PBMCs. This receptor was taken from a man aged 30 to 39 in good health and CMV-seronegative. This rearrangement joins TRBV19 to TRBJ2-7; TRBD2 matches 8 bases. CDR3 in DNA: TGTGCCAGTAGTATAACTAGCGGATACTCCTACGAGCAGTACTTC. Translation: CASSITSGYSYEQYF.